The 20 T cell receptor beta chains below all came from one sample that was sequenced in a study of T cell responses to AZD1222 COVID-19 vaccine. Measured with immunoSEQ multiplex PCR; TCRdb has only the in-frame clones, and not every one. The sample consists of more than 150,000 clones, 92% of them appearing once. The sequencing here drew on peripheral blood, taken on day 0 of AZD1222 vaccination. Receptor source: an adult in good health.

This chain uses TRBV7-6 with TRBJ1-1, with 11 bases aligning to TRBD1. Trimming removed 1 base from V and 5 bases from J; junction bases left unmatched: 3. From germline, CDR1 is SGHVS and CDR2 FNYEAQ. The CDR3 extends over 15 amino acids. The CDR3 DNA is TGTGCCAGCAGCTTAGGGACAGGGGGCGGAACTGAAGCTTTCTTT. Protein product: CASSLGTGGGTEAFF.

The V gene is TRBV9, the J gene TRBJ1-2; D is unclear. Germline lookup yields CDR1 SGDLS and CDR2 YYNGEE. V shed 0 bases and J shed 2 bases, with 8 bases lying between them. The CDR3 extends over 14 amino acids. CDR3 DNA: TGTGCCAGCAGCGTAGATAGAGGGAACTATGGCTACACCTTC. It encodes CASSVDRGNYGYTF.

V and J are TRBV2 and TRBJ2-1, with 9 bases fitting TRBD2. CDR3 length: 15 amino acids. J was trimmed by 4 bases and V by 8 bases; bases with no gene match: 9. Germline-derived CDR1 and CDR2 are SNHLY and FYNNEI. The CDR3 region is CASCPELAGYNEQFF. CDR3 coding DNA: TGTGCCAGCTGCCCGGAGCTAGCGGGATACAATGAGCAGTTCTTC.

The J gene is TRBJ1-1, the V gene TRBV19; TRBD1 is a possible D gene (6 bases). V was pared by 8 bases and J by 3 bases, with 13 bases between. Germline V gene sequence: CDR1 LNHDA, CDR2 SQIVND (reference sequence). This CDR3 contains 13 residues. Here the CDR3 DNA reads TGTGCCAGTCAAATTACAGGGCACACTGAAGCTTTCTTT. Its translation is CASQITGHTEAFF.

V gene TRBV6-5 combines with J gene TRBJ1-2; D gene ambiguous. The CDR3 has 13 amino acids. Deletions cut 7 bases from V and 4 bases from J, with 13 bases between. Germline loops: CDR1 MNHEY, CDR2 SVGAGI. CDR3 residues: CASTHGRLYGYTF. The CDR3 DNA sequence: TGTGCCAGCACCCACGGGCGGCTCTATGGCTACACCTTC.

The chain is built from TRBV28 and TRBJ2-1, with D unresolved. Trimming cost V 4 bases and J 4 bases, with 8 bases left between them. Per the germline V gene, CDR1 is MDHEN and CDR2 is SYDVKM. The CDR3 spans 13 residues. CDR3 residues: CASSYGSYNEQFF. The CDR3 DNA follows: TGTGCCAGCAGTTACGGCAGTTACAATGAGCAGTTCTTC.

The genes are TRBV27 and TRBJ1-3; no clear D gene. Germline CDR1 and CDR2: MNHEY and SMNVEV (reference sequence). This CDR3 has 13 amino acids. V dropped 6 bases and J dropped 1 base, with 7 bases sitting between them. The CDR3 is CASREGSGNTIYF. CDR3 nucleotides: TGTGCCAGCAGGGAGGGTTCTGGAAACACCATATATTTT.

The V gene is TRBV2, the J gene TRBJ1-6, with D uncertain. V was shortened by 6 bases and J by 8 bases, with 14 bases between the two germline ends. Germline-derived CDR1 and CDR2 are SNHLY and FYNNEI. The CDR3 has 14 amino acids. The CDR3 region is CASSPLKGDSPLHF. Here the CDR3 DNA reads TGTGCCAGCAGCCCCCTGAAGGGAGATTCACCCCTCCACTTT.

V usage is TRBV28 and J usage is TRBJ1-2, with TRBD1 as a possible D gene (5 bases). V was clipped by 5 bases and J by 5 bases, with 24 bases between them. There are 17 residues in the CDR3. CDR1 and CDR2 from the germline V gene are MDHEN and SYDVKM. The CDR3: CASSTRPGAGYSYGYTF. For the CDR3, the DNA is TGTGCCAGCAGTACGCGACCGGGAGCAGGGTATAGTTATGGCTACACCTTC.

The V gene is TRBV30, the J gene TRBJ1-2; 10 bases are shared with TRBD1. With V trimmed by 0 bases and J by 7 bases, 5 bases remained unmatched. This CDR3 contains 14 residues. From germline, CDR1 is GTSNPN and CDR2 SVGIG (reference sequence). The chain's CDR3 is CAWSVYGTGVGYTF. The CDR3 region has the DNA TGTGCCTGGAGTGTTTATGGGACAGGGGTTGGCTACACCTTC.

The chain recombines TRBV15 with TRBJ1-5, with D possibly being TRBD1 (6 bases). Germline lookup yields CDR1 LNHNV and CDR2 YYDKDF (reference sequence). V lost 0 bases and J lost 4, with 13 bases in between. This CDR3 region has 16 residues. CDR3 region: CATSRDRTELNQPQHF. As DNA, the CDR3 is TGTGCCACCAGCAGAGACCGGACAGAACTGAATCAGCCCCAGCATTTT.

The chain is built from TRBV6-5 and TRBJ1-5; D unresolved. This CDR3 has 16 amino acids. Trimming cost V 2 bases and J 1 base, with 12 bases left between them. The germline V gene encodes CDR1 MNHEY and CDR2 SVGAGI. The CDR3 protein is CASSYSGVGSNQPQHF. The DNA of the CDR3 is TGTGCCAGCAGTTACAGTGGGGTCGGGAGCAATCAGCCCCAGCATTTT.

J is TRBJ2-6 and V is TRBV27, with D tentatively TRBD1 (5 bases). Per the germline V gene, CDR1 is MNHEY and CDR2 is SMNVEV (reference sequence). The V and J ends lost 1 base and 4 bases respectively, with 17 bases between them. This CDR3 spans 18 amino acids. DNA for the CDR3: TGTGCCAGCAGTTTATGGCAGGGTACCTCCTCCGGGGCCAACGTCCTGACTTTC. As protein: CASSLWQGTSSGANVLTF.

The V call is TRBV16, the J call TRBJ1-2, with no clear D. Between the trimmed V and J ends, which lost 2 bases and 4 bases, there was a span of 17 bases. CDR1 and CDR2 from the germline V gene are KGHSY and FQNENV. The CDR3 is made up of 16 amino acids. The CDR3 DNA is TGTGCCAGCAGCCAAAGCGCGGGCACCAACAGCTATGGCTACACCTTC. Translated, it gives CASSQSAGTNSYGYTF. The full variable domain, its missing parts supplied by reference TRBV16 and TRBJ1-2, is GEEVAQTPKHLVRGEGQKAKLYCAPIKGHSYVFWYQQVLKNEFKFLISFQNENVFDETGMPKERFSAKCLPNSPCSLEIQATKLEDSAVYFCASSQSAGTNSYGYTFGSGTRLTVV.

This clone occurred once. The chain is built from TRBV19 and TRBJ1-5; D call uncertain. Germline V gene sequence: CDR1 LNHDA, CDR2 SQIVND (reference sequence). The CDR3 is 13 amino acids. The V end was cut by 4 bases, the J end by 1 base, with 5 bases between. The CDR3 loop is CASSSLSNQPQHF. In DNA form, the CDR3 reads TGTGCCAGTAGTAGCTTAAGCAATCAGCCCCAGCATTTT.

The V gene is TRBV6-1, the J gene TRBJ1-2, with D hard to call. The V gene's germline CDR1 is MNHNS and CDR2 SASEGT. This CDR3 contains 14 residues. V was clipped by 0 bases and J by 1 base, with 6 bases between them. The CDR3 here is CASSEASFNYGYTF. The DNA of the CDR3 is TGTGCCAGCAGTGAAGCGAGTTTTAACTATGGCTACACCTTC.

The chain employs TRBV7-2 and TRBJ1-4; a weak D match, TRBD1 (6 bases). The CDR3 loop spans 15 amino acids. V was pared by 5 bases and J by 4 bases, with 14 bases between. Germline values: CDR1 SGHTA, CDR2 FQGNSA. The CDR3 reads CASSLTGSSNEKLFF. In DNA, the CDR3 is TGTGCCAGCAGCCTCACAGGGTCAAGTAATGAAAAACTGTTTTTT.

The V gene is TRBV4-1, the J gene TRBJ1-2, with D possibly being TRBD1 (5 bases). V shed 2 bases and J shed 2 bases, with 12 bases lying between them. The CDR3 has 15 residues. Germline-derived CDR1 and CDR2 are MGHRA and YSYEKL. The CDR3 loop reads CASSQTRTRNYGYTF. The CDR3 DNA is TGCGCCAGCAGCCAAACCCGGACAAGGAACTATGGCTACACCTTC.

The V and J genes are TRBV7-6 and TRBJ1-2; D is perhaps TRBD1 (6 bases). With 5 bases removed from V and 6 bases from J, the gap between germline ends came to 19 bases. Germline CDR1 SGHVS, CDR2 FNYEAQ. This CDR3 has 15 residues. The CDR3 DNA follows: TGTGCCAGCAGCCCTAGGAGGAGGGGGGGCGATGGCTACACCTTC. It translates to CASSPRRRGGDGYTF.

The sample holds one count of this clone. The chain employs TRBV5-5 and TRBJ1-5; 7 nucleotides line up with TRBD1. The CDR3 runs 15 residues. CDR1 is SGHKS, CDR2 YYEKEE, per germline (reference sequence). V dropped 1 base and J dropped 6; count of bases not matched to a gene: 7. CDR3 sequence: CASSLFTGERQPQHF. The CDR3 DNA reads TGTGCCAGCAGCTTGTTTACAGGGGAGCGTCAGCCCCAGCATTTT.